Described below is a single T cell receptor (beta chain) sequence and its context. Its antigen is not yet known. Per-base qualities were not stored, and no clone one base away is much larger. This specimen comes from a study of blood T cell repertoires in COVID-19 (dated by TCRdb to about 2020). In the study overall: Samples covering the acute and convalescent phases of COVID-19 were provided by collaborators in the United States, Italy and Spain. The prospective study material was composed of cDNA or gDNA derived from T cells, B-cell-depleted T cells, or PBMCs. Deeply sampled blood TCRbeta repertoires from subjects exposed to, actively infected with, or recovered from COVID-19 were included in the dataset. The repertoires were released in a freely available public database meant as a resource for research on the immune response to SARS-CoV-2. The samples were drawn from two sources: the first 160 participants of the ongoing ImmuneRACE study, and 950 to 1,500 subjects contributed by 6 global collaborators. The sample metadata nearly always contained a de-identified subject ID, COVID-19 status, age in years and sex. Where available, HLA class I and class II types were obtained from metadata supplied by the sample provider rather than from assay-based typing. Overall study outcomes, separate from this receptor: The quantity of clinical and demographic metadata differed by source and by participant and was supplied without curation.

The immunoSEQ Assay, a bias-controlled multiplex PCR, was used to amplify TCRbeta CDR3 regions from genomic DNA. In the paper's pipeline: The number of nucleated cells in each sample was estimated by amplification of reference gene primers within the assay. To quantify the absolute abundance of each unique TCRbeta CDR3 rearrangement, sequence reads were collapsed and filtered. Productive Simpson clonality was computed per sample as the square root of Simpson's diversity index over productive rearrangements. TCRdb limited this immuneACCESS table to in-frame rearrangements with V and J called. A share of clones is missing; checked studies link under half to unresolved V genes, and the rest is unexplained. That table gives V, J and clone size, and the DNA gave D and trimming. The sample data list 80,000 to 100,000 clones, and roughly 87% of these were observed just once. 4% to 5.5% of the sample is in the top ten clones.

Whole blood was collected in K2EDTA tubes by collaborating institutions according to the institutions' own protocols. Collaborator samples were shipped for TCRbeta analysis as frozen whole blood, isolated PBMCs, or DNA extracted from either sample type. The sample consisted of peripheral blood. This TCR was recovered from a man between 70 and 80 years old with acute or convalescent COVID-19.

CDR3 sequence: CASSLPGNTEAFF. The nucleotide sequence reads as follows: TGTGCCAGCAGCCTGCCGGGGAACACTGAAGCTTTCTTT. The receptor chain draws on TRBV12-3 or TRBV12-4 and TRBJ1-1; no D gene can be assigned with confidence. V loses 6 bases of germline sequence and J loses 1 base, and the interval between the two ends is 9 bases. Spanning cysteine to phenylalanine, the CDR3 consists of 13 amino acids. Only the CDR3 region is kept as DNA, spanning 39 bases read in frame from base 1.